A selection of T cell receptor beta chains follows, all from one sample in a study of blood T cells in healthy people across ages. TCRdb called the 5' RACE reads again in MiXCR, with one record for every CDR3 protein. The sample has 540,000 or so distinct CDR3 sequences, around 24% seen once; the top ten hold 8.5% to 9.5%. In addition, the sample was reused for a study of T cells of mothers and their children.

Sequences were obtained from blood. The receptors originated from a boy younger than 18 in good health. Each CDR3 is given with its conserved first and last residue. The order of the fields is V gene, clone size, D gene, J gene, CDR3 protein, CDR3 DNA. A D gene is named only where the DNA matches it firmly. Size is stated for part of the rows, as once, few or many counts, or as a class when the clone is expanded.

V: TRBV20-1; size: few; D: NA; J: TRBJ1-1; CDR3: CSAATTLRGGNTEAFF; DNA: TGCAGTGCTGCGACGACCCTCAGGGGAGGTAACACTGAAGCTTTCTTT
V: TRBV28; size: few; D: NA; J: TRBJ2-1; CDR3: CASSLGTESEQFF; DNA: TGTGCCAGCAGTTTAGGGACTGAGAGTGAGCAGTTCTTC
V: TRBV6-5; size: few; D: TRBD2; J: TRBJ2-3; CDR3: CASSYSLWTSGTDTQYF; DNA: TGTGCCAGCAGTTACTCCCTATGGACTAGCGGGACAGATACGCAGTATTTT
V: TRBV4-3; size: NA; D: NA; J: TRBJ2-4; CDR3: CASSQGTWERAKNIQYF; DNA: TGCGCCAGCAGCCAAGGAACCTGGGAGAGGGCCAAAAACATTCAGTACTTC
V: TRBV28; size: many; D: NA; J: TRBJ2-2; CDR3: CATLPGFIGELFF; DNA: TGTGCCACCCTGCCCGGGTTTATCGGGGAGCTGTTTTTT
V: TRBV4-3; size: once; D: NA; J: TRBJ2-1; CDR3: CASSQDRSVNNEQFF; DNA: TGCGCCAGCAGCCAAGATCGGAGCGTCAACAATGAGCAGTTCTTC
V: TRBV28; size: few; D: TRBD2; J: TRBJ2-7; CDR3: CASSLLAGVHNAYEQYF; DNA: TGTGCCAGCAGTTTACTAGCGGGAGTACACAATGCCTACGAGCAGTACTTC
V: TRBV7-3; size: NA; D: NA; J: TRBJ1-2; CDR3: CASSEQGRGYTF; DNA: TGTGCCAGCAGTGAGCAGGGACGGGGCTACACCTTC
V: TRBV25-1; size: few; D: NA; J: TRBJ2-1; CDR3: CASSFVGPYNEQFF; DNA: TGTGCCAGCAGTTTCGTGGGGCCCTACAATGAGCAGTTCTTC
V: TRBV10-3; size: few; D: NA; J: TRBJ2-5; CDR3: CTISELQGLETQYF; DNA: TGTACCATCAGTGAACTCCAGGGGCTGGAGACCCAGTACTTC
V: TRBV4-2; size: NA; D: NA; J: TRBJ2-4; CDR3: CASSPPGGLGDIQYF; DNA: TGTGCCAGCAGCCCGCCGGGGGGCTTGGGTGACATTCAGTACTTC
V: TRBV20-1; size: few; D: TRBD1; J: TRBJ2-7; CDR3: CSANHRGMGYEQYF; DNA: TGCAGTGCTAACCACAGGGGGATGGGCTACGAGCAGTACTTC
V: TRBV19; size: NA; D: NA; J: TRBJ2-1; CDR3: CASSIRAAYDYNEQFF; DNA: TGTGCCAGTAGTATTCGCGCGGCATACGATTACAATGAGCAGTTCTTC
V: TRBV5-1; size: NA; D: NA; J: TRBJ2-1; CDR3: CASSLDWSYSYNEQFF; DNA: TGCGCCAGCAGCCTAGACTGGTCATACTCCTACAATGAGCAGTTCTTC
V: TRBV9; size: NA; D: NA; J: TRBJ1-2; CDR3: CASSDGREPNYGYTF; DNA: TGTGCCAGCAGCGACGGCAGGGAACCTAACTATGGCTACACCTTC
V: TRBV29-1; size: few; D: NA; J: TRBJ1-1; CDR3: CSALNMGGEGNTEAFF; DNA: TGCAGCGCCCTTAATATGGGCGGGGAGGGGAACACTGAAGCTTTCTTT
V: TRBV29-1; size: NA; D: NA; J: TRBJ1-5; CDR3: CSAGQTPNQPQHF; DNA: TGCAGCGCTGGACAGACGCCTAATCAGCCCCAGCATTTT
V: TRBV3-1; size: NA; D: NA; J: TRBJ2-1; CDR3: CASSQPPLAGASYNEQFF; DNA: TGTGCCAGCAGCCAACCTCCCCTGGCGGGGGCCTCCTACAATGAGCAGTTCTTC
V: TRBV28; size: few; D: TRBD2; J: TRBJ2-5; CDR3: CASSPSRGSGRSETQYF; DNA: TGTGCCAGCAGTCCTTCCAGGGGTAGCGGGAGGTCGGAGACCCAGTACTTC
V: TRBV4-2; size: NA; D: NA; J: TRBJ1-3; CDR3: CASSQGRENTIYF; DNA: TGTGCCAGCAGCCAAGGTCGTGAAAACACCATATATTTT
V: TRBV7-2; size: few; D: NA; J: TRBJ2-7; CDR3: CASSLSLGSYEQYF; DNA: TGTGCCAGCAGCTTGTCCCTTGGCTCCTACGAGCAGTACTTC
V: TRBV5-4; size: once; D: NA; J: TRBJ2-5; CDR3: CASSPQGGPDERYF; DNA: TGTGCCAGCAGCCCTCAGGGTGGCCCCGACGAGCGGTACTTC
V: TRBV7-2; size: NA; D: NA; J: TRBJ2-1; CDR3: CASSLVGGSYNEQFF; DNA: TGTGCCAGCAGCTTAGTAGGGGGCTCCTACAATGAGCAGTTCTTC
V: TRBV7-7; size: few; D: NA; J: TRBJ2-5; CDR3: CASSLNLGSQETQYF; DNA: TGTGCTAGCAGCTTAAATTTGGGGTCCCAAGAGACCCAGTACTTC
V: TRBV5-1; size: NA; D: NA; J: TRBJ2-5; CDR3: CASSATGYGETQYF; DNA: TGCGCCAGCAGCGCCACAGGGTATGGAGAGACCCAGTACTTC
V: TRBV28; size: many; D: NA; J: TRBJ1-4; CDR3: CASSWGPQGLATNEKLFF; DNA: TGTGCCAGCAGCTGGGGCCCACAGGGACTTGCAACTAATGAAAAACTGTTTTTT
V: TRBV5-5; size: few; D: TRBD1; J: TRBJ1-3; CDR3: CASSLRDRGSGNTIYF; DNA: TGTGCCAGCAGCTTGAGGGACAGGGGCTCTGGAAACACCATATATTTT
V: TRBV4-1; size: NA; D: NA; J: TRBJ2-1; CDR3: CASTTGPSSYNEQFF; DNA: TGCGCCAGCACTACTGGTCCAAGCTCCTACAATGAGCAGTTCTTC
V: TRBV27; size: NA; D: NA; J: TRBJ2-7; CDR3: CASLGSGSYEQYF; DNA: TGTGCCAGCCTGGGGAGTGGATCCTACGAGCAGTACTTC
V: TRBV29-1; size: NA; D: NA; J: TRBJ1-1; CDR3: CSVEGSLDRSPEAFF; DNA: TGCAGCGTTGAAGGGAGCCTAGACCGTTCCCCTGAAGCTTTCTTT
V: TRBV28; size: few; D: TRBD1; J: TRBJ1-2; CDR3: CASSTPDRGLGYTF; DNA: TGTGCCAGCAGTACCCCGGACAGGGGGCTTGGCTACACCTTC
V: TRBV20-1; size: few; D: TRBD2; J: TRBJ2-5; CDR3: CSARVWSGRARYEETQYF; DNA: TGCAGTGCTAGAGTGTGGAGCGGGAGGGCCCGGTATGAAGAGACCCAGTACTTC
V: TRBV7-2; size: NA; D: NA; J: TRBJ2-6; CDR3: CASSPHLKGSGANVLTF; DNA: TGTGCCAGCAGCCCTCATCTCAAGGGATCTGGGGCCAACGTCCTGACTTTC